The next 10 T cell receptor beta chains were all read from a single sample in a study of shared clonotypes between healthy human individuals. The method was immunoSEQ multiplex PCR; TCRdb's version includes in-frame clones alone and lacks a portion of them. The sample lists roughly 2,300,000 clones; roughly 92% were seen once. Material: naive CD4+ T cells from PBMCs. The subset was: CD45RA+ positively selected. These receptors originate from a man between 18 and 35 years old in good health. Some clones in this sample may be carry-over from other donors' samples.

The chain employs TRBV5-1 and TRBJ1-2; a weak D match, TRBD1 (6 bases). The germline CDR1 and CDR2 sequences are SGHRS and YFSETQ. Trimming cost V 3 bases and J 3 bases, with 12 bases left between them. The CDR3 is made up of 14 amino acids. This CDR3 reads CASSSRTDYYGYTF. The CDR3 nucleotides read TGCGCCAGCAGCTCAAGGACAGACTACTATGGCTACACCTTC.

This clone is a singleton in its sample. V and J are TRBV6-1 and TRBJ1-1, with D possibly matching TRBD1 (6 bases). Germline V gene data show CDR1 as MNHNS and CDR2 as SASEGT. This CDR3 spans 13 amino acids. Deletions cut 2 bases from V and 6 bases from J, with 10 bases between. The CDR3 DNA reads TGTGCCAGCAGTGAAAGCGGGGGGCCTGAAGCTTTCTTT. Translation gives CASSESGGPEAFF.

The CDR3 nucleotides are TGTGCCAGCAGCTTAGTGGGGACACCATATAGCAATCAGCCCCAGCATTTT. Residues: CASSLVGTPYSNQPQHF. This chain uses TRBV7-8 with TRBJ1-5, with D perhaps matching TRBD1 (6 bases). Between the trimmed V and J ends, which lost 1 base and 0 bases, there was a span of 13 bases. Germline loops: CDR1 SGHVS, CDR2 FQNEAQ. This CDR3 has 17 amino acids.

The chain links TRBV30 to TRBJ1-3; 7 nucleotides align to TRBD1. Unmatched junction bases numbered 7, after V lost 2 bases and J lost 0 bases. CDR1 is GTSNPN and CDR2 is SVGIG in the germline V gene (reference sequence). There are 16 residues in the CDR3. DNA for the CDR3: TGTGCCTGGAGTAAGGACAGGACATTCTCTGGAAACACCATATATTTT. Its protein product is CAWSKDRTFSGNTIYF.

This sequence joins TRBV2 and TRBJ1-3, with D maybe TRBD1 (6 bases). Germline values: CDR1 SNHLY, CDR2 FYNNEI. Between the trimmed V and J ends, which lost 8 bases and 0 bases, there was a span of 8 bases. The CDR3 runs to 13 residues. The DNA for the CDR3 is TGTGCCAGCGGGGGCGACTCTGGAAACACCATATATTTT. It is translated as CASGGDSGNTIYF.

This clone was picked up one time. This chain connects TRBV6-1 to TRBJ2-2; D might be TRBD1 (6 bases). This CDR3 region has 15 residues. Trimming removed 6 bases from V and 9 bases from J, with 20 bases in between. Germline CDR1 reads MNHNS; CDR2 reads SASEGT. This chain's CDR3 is CASRTLSTGTRELFF. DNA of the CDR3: TGTGCCAGCAGAACCCTGTCGACAGGCACAAGGGAGCTGTTTTTT.

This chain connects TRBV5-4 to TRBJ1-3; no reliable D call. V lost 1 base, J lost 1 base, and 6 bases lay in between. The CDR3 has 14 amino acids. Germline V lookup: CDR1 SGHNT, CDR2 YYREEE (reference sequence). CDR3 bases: TGTGCCAGCAGCTTGTTGGGGTCTGGAAACACCATATATTTT. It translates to CASSLLGSGNTIYF.

The CDR3 region is CATSILGTVSYNEQFF. The CDR3 region has the DNA TGTGCCACCAGCATTCTCGGGACAGTATCCTACAATGAGCAGTTCTTC. The gene calls are TRBV15 and TRBJ2-1; 7 bases map to TRBD1. Germline CDR1 reads LNHNV; CDR2 reads YYDKDF (reference sequence). This CDR3 has 16 amino acids. Trimming at V came to 4 bases and at J to 1 base, leaving 7 bases not matched to a gene.

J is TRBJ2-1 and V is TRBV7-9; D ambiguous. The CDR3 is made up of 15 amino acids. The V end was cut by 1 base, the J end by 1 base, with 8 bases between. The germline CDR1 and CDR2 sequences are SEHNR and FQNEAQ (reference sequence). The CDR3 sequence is CASSLGLRSYNEQFF. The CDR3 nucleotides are TGTGCCAGCAGCTTAGGGCTACGTTCCTACAATGAGCAGTTCTTC.

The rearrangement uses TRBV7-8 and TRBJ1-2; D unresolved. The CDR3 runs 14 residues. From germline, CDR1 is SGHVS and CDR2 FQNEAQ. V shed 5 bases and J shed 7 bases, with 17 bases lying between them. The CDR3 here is CASSRQFEDSGYTF. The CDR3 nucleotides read TGTGCCAGCAGCCGTCAGTTTGAGGATTCTGGCTACACCTTC.